The T cell receptor beta chain described here comes from a study of T cells in Graves' hyperthyroidism and ophthalmopathy. From RNA transcripts, TCR beta CDR3 regions were amplified. During a first-round RT-PCR of the TCR CDR3, the HTBI primer set was used. MiXCR, applied by TCRdb to the multiplex PCR reads, yields one record per CDR3 protein. The sample shows around 200,000 distinct CDR3 sequences, about a sixth of them seen only once. In this sample, this clonotype turned up many times. Germline loops: CDR1 MNHNS, CDR2 SASEGT. The CDR3 runs 15 residues. The germline V and J ends were trimmed by 1 base and 8 bases, with 17 bases remaining between them.

This receptor was identified in a woman aged 45-59 years with Graves' hyperthyroidism. The chain has TRBV6-1 and TRBJ1-2; possibly TRBD1 for D (6 bases). Sequenced material: blood. The CDR3 coding sequence is TGTGCCAGCAGTGAAGATGGTGTAGGGGGAGGAGGCTACACCTTC. As protein: CASSEDGVGGGGYTF.